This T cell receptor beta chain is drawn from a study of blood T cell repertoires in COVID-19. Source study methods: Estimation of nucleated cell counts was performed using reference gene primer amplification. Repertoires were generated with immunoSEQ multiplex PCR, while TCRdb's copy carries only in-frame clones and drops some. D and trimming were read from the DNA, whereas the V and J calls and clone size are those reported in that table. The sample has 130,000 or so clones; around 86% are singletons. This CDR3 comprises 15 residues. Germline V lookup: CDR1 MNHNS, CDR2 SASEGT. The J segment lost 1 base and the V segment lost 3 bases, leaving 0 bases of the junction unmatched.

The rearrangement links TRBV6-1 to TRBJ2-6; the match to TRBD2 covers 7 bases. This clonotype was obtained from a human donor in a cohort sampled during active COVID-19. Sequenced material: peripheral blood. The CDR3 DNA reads TGTGCCAGCAGTGACGGGGGGTCTGGGGCCAACGTCCTGACTTTC. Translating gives CASSDGGSGANVLTF.